This T cell receptor (beta chain) was captured in a study of T cells after posttransplantation cyclophosphamide. General study findings and limits: Donor CD8+ memory clones often dominated recipient blood repertoires at later times.

The trim removed 5 bases at V and 0 bases at J, leaving 1 base unmatched. CDR1 SGHVS and CDR2 FNYEAQ come from the germline V gene. The CDR3 length is 15 residues. Cells defined as naive were viable CD3+CD4+ or CD3+CD8+ and CCR7+CD45RA+CD45RO-CD95-CD27+CD28+. Comments on this clone: What it recognizes is unknown. The same CDR3 is also encoded by other DNA sequences in this sample.

Sequenced by immunoSEQ multiplex PCR; TCRdb stores in-frame clones only, minus some. The sample consists of 8,500 to 10,000 clones, nearly 98% of them appearing once. The receptor was isolated from a woman aged 60 to 75 in good health, CMV-negative, and a related stem cell transplant donor. This chain connects TRBV7-6 to TRBJ1-6; 7 bases are shared with TRBD1. The material sequenced was naive CD4+ T cells sorted from PBMCs. In DNA, the CDR3 is TGTGCCAGCAGCCCAGGGGGCTCCTATAATTCACCCCTCCACTTT. It codes for CASSPGGSYNSPLHF.